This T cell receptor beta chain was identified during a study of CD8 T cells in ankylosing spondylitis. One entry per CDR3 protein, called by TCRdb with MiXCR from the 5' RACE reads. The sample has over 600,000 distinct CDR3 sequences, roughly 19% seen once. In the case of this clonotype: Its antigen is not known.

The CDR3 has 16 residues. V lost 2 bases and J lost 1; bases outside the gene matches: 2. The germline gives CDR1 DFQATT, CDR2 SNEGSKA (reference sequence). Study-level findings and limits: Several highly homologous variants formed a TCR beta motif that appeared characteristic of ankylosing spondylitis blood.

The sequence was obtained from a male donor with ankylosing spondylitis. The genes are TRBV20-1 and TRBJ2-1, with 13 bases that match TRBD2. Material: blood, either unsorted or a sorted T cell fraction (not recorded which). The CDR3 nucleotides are TGCAGTGCTAGACCGACTAGCGGGAGGTCCTACAATGAGCAGTTCTTC. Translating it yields CSARPTSGRSYNEQFF.